Below, 19 T cell receptor beta chains from the same sample are listed, as sequenced in a study of T cells after somatic rescue of genetic block. The assay was immunoSEQ multiplex PCR, and TCRdb's table has in-frame clones only and misses some. The sample lists some 90,000 clones, about 87% occurring once. The specimen sequenced was peripheral blood mononuclear cells (PBMCs). The origin of the receptors is a woman between 18 and 29 years old.

This chain joins TRBV7-6 and TRBJ2-1; unclear D gene. This CDR3 spans 13 amino acids. Trimming left V 5 bases short and J 9 bases short, with 14 bases between. From germline, CDR1 is SGHVS and CDR2 FNYEAQ. CDR3 DNA: TGTGCCAGCAGCCCTTCCATAGTGCGTGAGCAGTTCTTC. As protein: CASSPSIVREQFF. The full variable domain, with the rest looked up from reference TRBV7-6 and TRBJ2-1, is GAGVSQSPRYKVTKRGQDVALRCDPISGHVSLYWYRQALGQGPEFLTYFNYEAQQDKSGLPNDRFSAERPEGSISTLTIQRTEQRDSAMYRCASSPSIVREQFFGPGTRLTVL.

The genes are TRBV25-1 and TRBJ1-5; 8 bases line up with TRBD1. Losses at the gene ends were 8 bases for V and 4 bases for J; bases not matched to a gene: 7. CDR3 size: 14 residues. CDR1 MGHDK and CDR2 SYGVNS come from the germline V gene. As DNA, the CDR3 is TGTGCCAGCCCGGGACAGGTAGGTAATCAGCCCCAGCATTTT. Its translation is CASPGQVGNQPQHF.

This chain links TRBV5-1 with TRBJ2-7; D might be TRBD1 (6 bases). The length of the CDR3 is 14 residues. Between the trimmed V and J ends, which lost 5 bases and 0 bases, there was a span of 12 bases. CDR1 is SGHRS, CDR2 YFSETQ, per germline. The CDR3 here is CASSPLGHSYEQYF. CDR3 nucleotides: TGCGCCAGCAGTCCCTTGGGACACTCCTACGAGCAGTACTTC.

This chain connects TRBV15 to TRBJ2-2; possibly TRBD2 for D (7 bases). V lost 5 bases and J 2 bases, leaving 12 bases between the germline ends. Germline V gene lookup returns CDR1 LNHNV and CDR2 YYDKDF (reference sequence). This CDR3 is 15 amino acids long. This chain's CDR3 is CATSPWGGNTGELFF. The CDR3 coding sequence is TGTGCCACCAGCCCTTGGGGGGGCAACACCGGGGAGCTGTTTTTT.

The V and J genes are TRBV7-9 and TRBJ2-1; 8 positions agree with TRBD2. The CDR3 consists of 14 residues. Losses at the gene ends were 5 bases for V and 5 bases for J; bases not matched to a gene: 5. Per germline, CDR1 SEHNR and CDR2 FQNEAQ (reference sequence). The CDR3 protein is CASSAMTSDNEQFF. CDR3 sequence (DNA): TGTGCCAGCAGCGCGATGACTAGCGACAATGAGCAGTTCTTC.

The V and J genes are TRBV7-9 and TRBJ2-3; a weak D match, TRBD2 (5 bases). Trimming left V 7 bases short and J 3 bases short, with 8 bases between. Germline V gene sequence: CDR1 SEHNR, CDR2 FQNEAQ (reference sequence). The CDR3 has 12 amino acids. DNA for the CDR3: TGTGCCAGCACCCCGGGGACAGATACGCAGTATTTT. Amino acid sequence: CASTPGTDTQYF.

V usage is TRBV9 and J usage is TRBJ2-7; TRBD1 matches 8 bases. V was clipped by 0 bases and J by 2 bases; unmatched bases: 7. CDR3 length: 16 amino acids. CDR1 is SGDLS, CDR2 YYNGEE, per germline. The CDR3 DNA sequence: TGTGCCAGCAGCGTAGAATTAGGGACAGGCACCTACGAGCAGTACTTC. Its translation is CASSVELGTGTYEQYF. Full variable domain (missing parts from reference TRBV9 and TRBJ2-7): DSGVTQTPKHLITATGQRVTLRCSPRSGDLSVYWYQQSLDQGLQFLIQYYNGEERAKGNILERFSAQQFPDLHSELNLSSLELGDSALYFCASSVELGTGTYEQYFGPGTRLTVT.

The chain couples TRBV30 to TRBJ1-5, with 7 bases aligning to TRBD1. This CDR3 is built from 15 residues. Germline V CDR1 and CDR2: GTSNPN, SVGIG (reference sequence). J was trimmed by 3 bases and V by 2 bases; bases with no gene match: 7. The CDR3 sequence: CAWSRTGQLNQPQHF. The CDR3 DNA reads TGTGCCTGGAGTAGGACGGGACAGCTCAATCAGCCCCAGCATTTT.

The chain combines TRBV27 with TRBJ2-7; D unresolved. Germline assignment: CDR1 MNHEY and CDR2 SMNVEV (reference sequence). V shed 1 base and J shed 2 bases, with 9 bases lying between them. There are 14 residues in the CDR3. CDR3 DNA sequence: TGTGCCAGCAGTTTATTTGGAATCCCCTACGAGCAGTACTTC. Its translation: CASSLFGIPYEQYF.

The rearrangement joins TRBV10-3 to TRBJ2-7, with D possibly TRBD1 on 6 matching bases. Germline CDR1 reads ENHRY; CDR2 reads SYGVKD. The CDR3 totals 13 residues. V dropped 0 bases and J dropped 6 bases, with 9 bases sitting between them. CDR3: CAISESRQVEQYF. The DNA for the CDR3 is TGTGCCATCAGTGAGTCCCGACAGGTCGAGCAGTACTTC.

The chain uses TRBV6-5 and TRBJ2-7; D is unclear. The CDR3 is 12 amino acids. The germline gives CDR1 MNHEY, CDR2 SVGAGI. With 5 bases removed from V and 5 bases from J, the gap between germline ends came to 10 bases. The chain's CDR3 is CASSSRLDEQYF. The CDR3 nucleotides read TGTGCCAGCAGTAGCCGGCTGGACGAGCAGTACTTC.

The rearrangement links TRBV7-2 to TRBJ2-1; 8 bases match TRBD2. V was clipped by 5 bases and J by 1 base; unmatched bases: 7. This CDR3 is built from 16 residues. From germline, CDR1 is SGHTA and CDR2 FQGNSA. The CDR3 nucleotides are TGTGCCAGCAGCCCCCTGACGGGAGGGTCCTACAATGAGCAGTTCTTC. As protein: CASSPLTGGSYNEQFF.

J is TRBJ1-5 and V is TRBV2; D is unresolved. CDR1 SNHLY and CDR2 FYNNEI come from the germline V gene. V dropped 6 bases and J dropped 9 bases, with 18 bases sitting between them. The CDR3 contains 14 residues. The CDR3 DNA reads as TGTGCCAGCAGCCTAGCCTACGAAGGGTTGCCCCAGCATTTT. Translating gives CASSLAYEGLPQHF.

V and J are TRBV19 and TRBJ2-2, with D hard to call. The CDR3 loop spans 15 amino acids. In germline, CDR1 is LNHDA, CDR2 SQIVND (reference sequence). V lost 6 bases and J 4 bases, leaving 15 bases between the germline ends. The CDR3 DNA reads TGTGCCAGTAGGCAGGATTCGCGAGGCACCGGGGAGCTGTTTTTT. Translated: CASRQDSRGTGELFF.

The rearrangement links TRBV11-3 to TRBJ2-1; 10 nucleotides agree with TRBD2. Germline V gives CDR1 SGHNT, CDR2 YENEEA. CDR3 length equals 15 residues. The ends lost 2 bases at V and 6 bases at J; junction bases unmatched: 4. CDR3 bases: TGTGCCAGCAGCTTAAGCGGGAGGGGACCCAATGAGCAGTTCTTC. It codes for CASSLSGRGPNEQFF.

The rearrangement joins TRBV5-4 to TRBJ1-2; D gene ambiguous. Germline loops: CDR1 SGHNT, CDR2 YYREEE (reference sequence). The CDR3 loop spans 13 amino acids. V was trimmed by 0 bases and J by 1 base, leaving 4 bases between them. DNA for the CDR3: TGTGCCAGCAGCTTGGCGGATAACTATGGCTACACCTTC. It specifies CASSLADNYGYTF.

Written as DNA, the CDR3 is TGTGCCAGCAGCCCTTCGGAGCTAGCGGGCTTAGCCCCAAGGGAGCAGTTCTTC. This encodes CASSPSELAGLAPREQFF. This sequence joins TRBV11-2 and TRBJ2-1; 8 bases map to TRBD2. The CDR3 loop spans 18 amino acids. Germline CDR1 is SGHAT and CDR2 is FQNNGV. J was trimmed by 10 bases and V by 5 bases; bases with no gene match: 22.

J is TRBJ2-1 and V is TRBV5-1; D possibly matches TRBD1 or TRBD2 (6 bases each). V was clipped by 2 bases and J by 4 bases, with 13 bases between them. The V gene's germline CDR1 is SGHRS and CDR2 YFSETQ. The CDR3 consists of 15 residues. For the CDR3, the DNA is TGCGCCAGCAGCTTTCAGGGGACTGATTACAATGAGCAGTTCTTC. Translation: CASSFQGTDYNEQFF.

The rearrangement uses TRBV7-9 and TRBJ1-3, with D hard to call. Germline-derived CDR1 and CDR2 are SEHNR and FQNEAQ (reference sequence). V was pared by 1 base and J by 4 bases, with 8 bases between. The CDR3 contains 14 residues. The CDR3 sequence is CASSLVGGGNTIYF. The CDR3 DNA follows: TGTGCCAGCAGCTTAGTGGGAGGAGGAAACACCATATATTTT.